The 17 T cell receptor beta chains given below trace back to one sample, sequenced in a study of blood T cell repertoires in COVID-19. Sequencing was performed with immunoSEQ multiplex PCR; in TCRdb, only in-frame clones are kept and a portion is missing. The table shows over 45,000 clones, with approximately 80% occurring only once. Specimen: peripheral blood. These receptor sequences come from a man aged 35 to 55 with acute or convalescent COVID-19.

This rearrangement joins TRBV5-5 to TRBJ1-2; D unresolved. Germline V gives CDR1 SGHKS, CDR2 YYEKEE (reference sequence). The CDR3 contains 14 residues. The V end was cut by 0 bases, the J end by 7 bases, with 13 bases between. As DNA, the CDR3 is TGTGCCAGCAGCTTGGAGGCGGGAACGGGTGGCTACACCTTC. This gives the protein CASSLEAGTGGYTF.

J is TRBJ2-7 and V is TRBV12-5, with D maybe TRBD1 (5 bases). Between the trimmed V and J ends, which lost 1 base and 5 bases, there was a span of 15 bases. This CDR3 is built from 15 residues. The germline V gene encodes CDR1 LGHNT and CDR2 FRNRAP. CDR3 loop: CASGLATATGDEQYF. Written as DNA, the CDR3 is TGTGCTAGTGGTTTGGCGACAGCAACGGGCGACGAGCAGTACTTC.

The J gene is TRBJ2-2, the V gene TRBV6-6; 7 nucleotides align to TRBD1. Germline CDR1 is MNHNY and CDR2 is SVGAGI (reference sequence). V dropped 6 bases and J dropped 2; count of bases not matched to a gene: 9. The CDR3 consists of 16 residues. The CDR3 nucleotides read TGTGCCAGCAGCCGATCGGGACAGATCAACACCGGGGAGCTGTTTTTT. Translating gives CASSRSGQINTGELFF.

The chain combines TRBV6-5 with TRBJ2-1; TRBD2 might be the D (6 bases). The germline gives CDR1 MNHEY, CDR2 SVGAGI. V lost 5 bases, J lost 10 bases, and 21 bases lay in between. The CDR3 is 15 amino acids. CDR3 DNA: TGTGCCAGCAGTCCCTCCGGGGGACTCCCGGAGGAGCAGTTCTTC. It translates to CASSPSGGLPEEQFF.

The J gene is TRBJ1-1, the V gene TRBV9; 7 nucleotides agree with TRBD1. Germline trimming cut 1 base from V and 10 bases from J; bases unmatched to any gene: 10. Germline assignment: CDR1 SGDLS and CDR2 YYNGEE. The CDR3 is made up of 14 amino acids. This CDR3 reads CASSVRGGDRRAFF. CDR3 nucleotide sequence: TGTGCCAGCAGCGTAAGAGGGGGCGATAGGCGAGCTTTCTTT.

The chain employs TRBV24-1 and TRBJ2-2; 11 nucleotides match TRBD1. The length of the CDR3 is 16 residues. Germline CDR1 and CDR2: KGHDR and SFDVKD. V shed 2 bases and J 7 bases; nucleotides not matched to a gene: 5. The CDR3 DNA reads as TGTGCCACCAGTGATTACGGACAGGGGGCCGGCGGGGAGCTGTTTTTT. It yields the protein CATSDYGQGAGGELFF.

This sequence joins TRBV2 and TRBJ2-7; D possibly corresponds to TRBD2 (5 bases). The V gene lost 5 bases and the J gene lost 0 bases, with 11 bases spanning the gap. The CDR3 loop spans 14 amino acids. Germline CDR1 SNHLY, CDR2 FYNNEI. The CDR3: CASSLGGLSYEQYF. The CDR3 DNA sequence: TGTGCCAGCAGTTTGGGCGGGCTCTCCTACGAGCAGTACTTC.

CDR3 sequence: CAWRQKSSGNTIYF. In DNA form, the CDR3 reads TGTGCCTGGAGGCAAAAGAGCTCTGGAAACACCATATATTTT. The J gene is TRBJ1-3, the V gene TRBV30; D remains ambiguous. CDR3 length equals 14 residues. Germline assignment: CDR1 GTSNPN and CDR2 SVGIG (reference sequence). Trimming removed 3 bases from V and 0 bases from J, with 9 bases in between.

The rearrangement joins TRBV19 to TRBJ1-4; 9 bases match TRBD1. The CDR3 contains 15 residues. V lost 9 bases and J lost 5; bases outside the gene matches: 10. Germline V lookup: CDR1 LNHDA, CDR2 SQIVND (reference sequence). CDR3 protein: CASSRSDRGNEKLFF. The CDR3 region has the DNA TGTGCCAGCTCGAGGAGCGACAGGGGGAATGAAAAACTGTTTTTT.

This clone was recorded only once. The V gene is TRBV14, the J gene TRBJ2-6; the D is unclear. CDR3 length: 15 residues. V was clipped by 6 bases and J by 4 bases, with 13 bases between them. Germline V lookup: CDR1 SGHDN, CDR2 FVKESK. CDR3 sequence: CASSRKLPGANVLTF. The CDR3 nucleotides are TGTGCCAGCAGTAGAAAACTTCCCGGGGCCAACGTCCTGACTTTC. The variable domain in full, completed from reference TRBV14 and TRBJ2-6, reads EAGVTQFPSHSVIEKGQTVTLRCDPISGHDNLYWYRRVMGKEIKFLLHFVKESKQDESGMPNNRFLAERTGGTYSTLKVQPAELEDSGVYFCASSRKLPGANVLTFGAGSRLTVL.

This CDR3 is CASSQDISYGYTF. The CDR3 DNA is TGCGCCAGCAGCCAGGACATCAGCTATGGCTACACCTTC. The V call is TRBV4-3, the J call TRBJ1-2, with D perhaps matching TRBD1 (5 bases). The CDR3 sequence is 13 residues long. With 3 bases removed from V and 4 bases from J, the gap between germline ends came to 9 bases. Germline assignment: CDR1 LGHNA and CDR2 YSLEER.

This chain links TRBV6-2 or TRBV6-3 with TRBJ2-1, with 7 bases fitting TRBD1. Germline V gives CDR1 MNHEY, CDR2 SVGEGT. The CDR3 extends over 13 amino acids. V trimming: 6 bases; J trimming: 7 bases; junction bases outside the gene matches: 6. The DNA for the CDR3 is TGTGCCAGCAGCATTACAGGGGTAAATGAGCAGTTCTTC. Its translation: CASSITGVNEQFF.

This chain joins TRBV6-5 and TRBJ2-7; 10 bases are a match to TRBD2. The J segment lost 3 bases and the V segment lost 6 bases, leaving 2 bases of the junction unmatched. CDR1 is MNHEY and CDR2 is SVGAGI in the germline V gene. The CDR3 spans 13 residues. The CDR3 region is CASRGLASYEQYF. DNA for the CDR3: TGTGCCAGCAGGGGACTAGCGAGCTACGAGCAGTACTTC.

The chain joins TRBV9 to TRBJ1-3; D ambiguous. CDR3 length: 14 amino acids. Germline values: CDR1 SGDLS, CDR2 YYNGEE. The V and J ends lost 4 bases and 2 bases respectively, with 10 bases between them. The DNA of the CDR3 is TGTGCCAGCAGCCCCCCGAGTGCTGGAAACACCATATATTTT. Translated, it gives CASSPPSAGNTIYF.

The V gene is TRBV28, the J gene TRBJ2-1, with D perhaps TRBD2 (6 bases). V was clipped by 1 base and J by 5 bases, with 12 bases between them. This CDR3 is 15 amino acids long. Germline V gene lookup returns CDR1 MDHEN and CDR2 SYDVKM. CDR3 protein: CASSLYGGSNNEQFF. The CDR3 region has the DNA TGTGCCAGCAGTTTATATGGGGGGTCAAACAATGAGCAGTTCTTC.

V usage is TRBV2 and J usage is TRBJ1-2; D is ambiguous. This CDR3 region has 14 residues. V was shortened by 7 bases and J by 5 bases, with 17 bases between the two germline ends. Germline-derived CDR1 and CDR2 are SNHLY and FYNNEI. CDR3 loop: CASTLDEVWYGYTF. The CDR3 nucleotides read TGTGCCAGCACTTTAGACGAGGTCTGGTATGGCTACACCTTC.

The chain has TRBV24-1 and TRBJ1-3; 9 positions agree with TRBD1. V was clipped by 4 bases and J by 7 bases; unmatched bases: 4. The CDR3 loop spans 14 amino acids. CDR1 and CDR2 (germline): KGHDR, SFDVKD. CDR3 sequence reads: CATSEGQGSNTIYF. CDR3 bases: TGTGCCACCAGTGAGGGACAGGGATCGAACACCATATATTTT.